Following are 3 T cell receptor beta chains from one sample sequenced in a study of blood T cell repertoires in COVID-19. Data came from immunoSEQ multiplex PCR; TCRdb stores just in-frame clones and leaves some out. The sample contains roughly 180,000 clones, about 88% of which appear only once. Material for sequencing was peripheral blood. These receptors all stem from a woman aged 50 to 65 with COVID-19, enrolled during active disease.

This clone was observed many times. This chain uses TRBV3-1 (or the pseudogene TRBV3-2) with TRBJ2-7; 9 positions agree with TRBD2. V was pared by 4 bases and J by 5 bases, with 12 bases of the junction left unmatched. The CDR3 loop spans 16 amino acids. Per germline, CDR1 LGHDT and CDR2 YNNKEL (reference sequence). The CDR3 reads CASSPEGGGAWDEQYF. The DNA of the CDR3 is TGTGCCAGCAGCCCGGAAGGCGGGGGGGCTTGGGACGAGCAGTACTTC.

This clone appeared a single time. The chain uses TRBV11-2 and TRBJ2-7; D gene unclear. Trimming left V 5 bases short and J 2 bases short, with 13 bases between. In germline, CDR1 is SGHAT, CDR2 FQNNGV. This CDR3 has 14 amino acids. The CDR3 region has the DNA TGTGCCAGCAGCCAGGAACAAGTTACCTACGAGCAGTACTTC. Protein product: CASSQEQVTYEQYF.

The V call is TRBV18, the J call TRBJ2-2; D is undetermined. The V gene's germline CDR1 is KGHSH and CDR2 LQKENI. The CDR3 contains 15 residues. V shed 6 bases and J shed 0 bases, with 11 bases lying between them. CDR3 sequence: CASSLGSANTGELFF. CDR3 DNA sequence: TGTGCCAGCTCCCTAGGCAGCGCGAACACCGGGGAGCTGTTTTTT.